This paragraph covers one TCR beta chain sequence. Its antigen is currently unknown. This entry belongs to a study of cytomegalovirus exposure and HLA in healthy donors. The CDR3 is 14 amino acids. Between the trimmed V and J ends, which lost 5 bases and 0 bases, there was a span of 11 bases. The germline gives CDR1 SGHAT, CDR2 FQNNGV. Whole-study findings and limits: The listing of approximately 160 TCR beta chains classed them as cytomegalovirus-associated. In terms of immune exposure information, only CMV serostatus was available. Earlier analysis looked at TCR beta V segments, and most were productive about 90% or about 30% of the time.

Amplification used 60 Vbeta primers and 13 Jbeta primers. TCRdb keeps only in-frame clones here, not all; method: immunoSEQ multiplex PCR. The top ten clones hold 5% to 6% of a sample with some 110,000 clones, over 60% of them seen once. The sample consisted of PBMCs. The chain couples TRBV11-2 to TRBJ2-7; no clear D. The receptor comes from a woman younger than 30 in good health and CMV-seropositive. CDR3 nucleotide sequence: TGTGCCAGCAGCCCGAGTTCGAGCTCCTACGAGCAGTACTTC. Translated, it gives CASSPSSSSYEQYF.